The 11 T cell receptor beta chains in this list originate from one sample, sequenced in a study of neurological immune-mediated disorders. From the 5' RACE reads, TCRdb called clonotypes with MiXCR, one entry per CDR3 protein. The data hold more than 75,000 distinct CDR3 sequences, with about 9.3% observed a single time. Material: PBMCs. Receptors originate from a man aged 35 to 55 in good health.

Ten or more counts support this clonotype. This chain links TRBV6-1 with TRBJ1-2; no clear D gene. Germline values: CDR1 MNHNS, CDR2 SASEGT. This CDR3 is 10 amino acids long. V gave up 2 bases and J gave up 9 bases, with 4 bases separating them. Here the CDR3 DNA reads TGTGCCAGCAGTGAACTTAGCTACACCTTC. Translated, it gives CASSELSYTF.

This clonotype occurred many times. The chain joins TRBV7-3 to TRBJ2-1; possibly TRBD2 for D (7 bases). CDR3 length: 15 residues. The ends were cut back, 5 bases at V and 7 bases at J, with 18 bases in the middle. Germline V CDR1 and CDR2: SGHTA, FQGTGA. The CDR3 is CASSPEGGLRNEQFF. The CDR3 nucleotides are TGTGCCAGCAGCCCTGAGGGGGGGCTTCGGAATGAGCAGTTCTTC. The entire variable domain, with the rest obtained from reference TRBV7-3 and TRBJ2-1, is as follows: GAGVSQTPSNKVTEKGKYVELRCDPISGHTALYWYRQSLGQGPEFLIYFQGTGAADDSGLPNDRFFAVRPEGSVSTLKIQRTERGDSAVYLCASSPEGGLRNEQFFGPGTRLTVL.

This clonotype was counted ten times or more. As DNA, the CDR3 is TGCAGCGTTGAAGCTGAAAAACTGTTTTTT. Protein: CSVEAEKLFF. This chain connects TRBV29-1 to TRBJ1-4; D remains ambiguous. CDR3 length equals 10 residues. CDR1 SQVTM and CDR2 ANQGSEA come from the germline V gene. The ends were cut back, 1 base at V and 7 bases at J, with 1 base in the middle.

This clonotype was seen at least ten times. The CDR3 loop reads CARSTYTDTQYF. CDR3 nucleotide sequence: TGTGCCAGATCGACTTACACAGATACGCAGTATTTT. The chain couples TRBV12-3 or TRBV12-4 to TRBJ2-3; unclear D gene. V was trimmed by 9 bases and J by 2 bases, leaving 9 bases between them. The CDR3 contains 12 residues.

Many counts were recorded for this clonotype. V gene TRBV7-2 combines with J gene TRBJ2-2, with 9 positions matching TRBD2. The CDR3 contains 15 residues. Per the germline V gene, CDR1 is SGHTA and CDR2 is FQGNSA. Trimming at V came to 3 bases and at J to 7 bases, leaving 6 bases not matched to a gene. This CDR3 reads CASSLAGGQGGELFF. In nucleotides, the CDR3 is TGTGCCAGCAGCTTGGCGGGGGGGCAAGGCGGGGAGCTGTTTTTT.

This clonotype was counted at least ten times. This chain links TRBV29-1 with TRBJ2-6; 9 positions match TRBD1. The CDR3 spans 14 residues. The V and J ends lost 4 bases and 2 bases, in that order; junction bases with no gene match: 0. Looked up from germline, CDR1 is SQVTM and CDR2 is ANQGSEA. The CDR3 is CSVGQGAGANVLTF. The CDR3 nucleotides are TGCAGCGTTGGACAGGGGGCTGGGGCCAACGTCCTGACTTTC.

In this sample, this clonotype turned up many times. The V call is TRBV21-1, the J call TRBJ2-7; TRBD1 was called by the table and not checked on the DNA. TRBV21-1 constitutes a pseudogene. This CDR3 region has 16 residues. This CDR3 is CASSPIRQIPFYEQYF. DNA for the CDR3: TGTGCCAGCAGCCCTATCAGACAGATTCCCTTCTACGAGCAGTACTTC.

This clonotype was seen repeatedly, ten times or more. The genes are TRBV20-1 and TRBJ2-7; 13 positions agree with TRBD2. The germline gives CDR1 DFQATT, CDR2 SNEGSKA (reference sequence). This CDR3 region has 15 residues. Trimming removed 6 bases from V and 0 bases from J; junction bases left unmatched: 5. The CDR3 is CSAPLAGGDSYEQYF. CDR3 nucleotides: TGCAGTGCCCCACTAGCGGGGGGGGACTCCTACGAGCAGTACTTC.

This clonotype was observed at least ten times. The chain recombines TRBV6-5 with TRBJ2-7, with D tentatively TRBD2 (6 bases). Germline values: CDR1 MNHEY, CDR2 SVGAGI. Trimming pared 6 bases from V and 4 bases from J, leaving 16 bases between. The CDR3 length is 14 residues. The CDR3 reads CASRIWGGGYEQYF. CDR3 nucleotides: TGTGCCAGCAGGATATGGGGAGGAGGGTACGAGCAGTACTTC.

This clonotype was observed many times. V gene TRBV10-3 combines with J gene TRBJ2-3, with TRBD1 as a possible D gene (6 bases). The CDR3 runs to 15 residues. Germline-derived CDR1 and CDR2 are ENHRY and SYGVKD. Trimming shortened V by 4 bases and J by 5 bases, and 16 bases separated the two germline ends. The CDR3, as DNA: TGTGCCATCAGTGGGGCAGGGGTCTTAGGAGATACGCAGTATTTT. This translates into CAISGAGVLGDTQYF.

In its sample, this clonotype was seen many times. This rearrangement joins TRBV7-2 to TRBJ1-6; 9 bases match TRBD1. With 2 bases clipped from V and 10 bases from J, the junction kept 6 bases outside the gene matches. Germline V gene data show CDR1 as SGHTA and CDR2 as FQGNSA. This CDR3 is 15 amino acids long. The CDR3 DNA sequence: TGTGCCAGCAGCTTACTGGGACAGGGTTACTCACCCCTCCACTTT. Encoded protein: CASSLLGQGYSPLHF.